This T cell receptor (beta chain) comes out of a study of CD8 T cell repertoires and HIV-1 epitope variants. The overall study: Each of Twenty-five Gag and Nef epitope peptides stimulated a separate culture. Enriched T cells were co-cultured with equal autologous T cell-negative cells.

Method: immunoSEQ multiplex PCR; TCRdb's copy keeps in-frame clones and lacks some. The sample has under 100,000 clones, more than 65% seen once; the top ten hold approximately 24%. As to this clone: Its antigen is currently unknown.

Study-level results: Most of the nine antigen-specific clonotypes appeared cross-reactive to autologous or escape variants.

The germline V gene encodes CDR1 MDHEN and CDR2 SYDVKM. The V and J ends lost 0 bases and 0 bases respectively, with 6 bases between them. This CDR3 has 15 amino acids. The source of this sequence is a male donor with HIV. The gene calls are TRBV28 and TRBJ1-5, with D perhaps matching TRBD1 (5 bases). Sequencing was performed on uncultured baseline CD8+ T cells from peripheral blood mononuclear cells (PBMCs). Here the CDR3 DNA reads TGTGCCAGCAGTTTATGGGGGCCTAGCAATCAGCCCCAGCATTTT. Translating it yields CASSLWGPSNQPQHF.